This T cell receptor (beta chain) derives from a study of human T cells and chemical hapten exposure. There are 16 residues in the CDR3. The germline gives CDR1 DFQATT, CDR2 SNEGSKA (reference sequence). V was trimmed by 2 bases and J by 1 base, leaving 16 bases between them. From the RACE reads, TCRdb called clonotypes with MiXCR, one entry per CDR3 protein. The table records approximately 97,000 distinct CDR3 sequences, around 25% of them present only once. This clonotype was recorded at least ten times. Time point in this sample: patch test 3, about 24 weeks after DPC sensitization. Specified treatment: therapeutic diphenylcyclopropenone sensitization with weekly scalp DPC.

The TCR comes from a man in his forties with alopecia areata. Some clones in this sample may be carry-over from other donors' samples. The chain couples TRBV20-1 to TRBJ2-3, with D tentatively TRBD2 (5 bases). The sample in question was whole blood, obtained in connection with sensitization to the hapten diphenylcyclopropenone (DPC). DNA of the CDR3: TGCAGTGCTAGAATCGGGCAGAGGGCCGGCACAGATACGCAGTATTTT. Amino acid sequence: CSARIGQRAGTDTQYF.